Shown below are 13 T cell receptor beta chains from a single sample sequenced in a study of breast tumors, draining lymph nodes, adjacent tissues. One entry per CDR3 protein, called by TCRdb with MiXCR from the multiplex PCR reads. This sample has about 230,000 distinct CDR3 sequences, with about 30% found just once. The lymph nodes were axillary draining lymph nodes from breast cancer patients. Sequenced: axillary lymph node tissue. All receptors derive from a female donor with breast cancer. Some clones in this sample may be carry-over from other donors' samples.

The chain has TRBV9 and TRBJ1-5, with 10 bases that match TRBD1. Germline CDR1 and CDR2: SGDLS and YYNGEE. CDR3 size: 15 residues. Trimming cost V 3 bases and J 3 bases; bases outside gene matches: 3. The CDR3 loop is CASSEGQGHNQPQHF. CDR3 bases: TGTGCCAGCAGCGAGGGACAGGGGCACAATCAGCCCCAGCATTTT. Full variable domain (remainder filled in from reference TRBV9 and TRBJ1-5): DSGVTQTPKHLITATGQRVTLRCSPRSGDLSVYWYQQSLDQGLQFLIQYYNGEERAKGNILERFSAQQFPDLHSELNLSSLELGDSALYFCASSEGQGHNQPQHFGDGTRLSIL.

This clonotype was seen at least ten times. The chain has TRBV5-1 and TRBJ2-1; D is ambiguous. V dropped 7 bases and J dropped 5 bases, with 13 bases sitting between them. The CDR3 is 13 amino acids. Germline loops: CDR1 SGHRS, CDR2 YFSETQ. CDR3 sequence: CASRSITHNEQFF. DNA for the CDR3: TGCGCCAGCCGATCGATAACGCACAATGAGCAGTTCTTC.

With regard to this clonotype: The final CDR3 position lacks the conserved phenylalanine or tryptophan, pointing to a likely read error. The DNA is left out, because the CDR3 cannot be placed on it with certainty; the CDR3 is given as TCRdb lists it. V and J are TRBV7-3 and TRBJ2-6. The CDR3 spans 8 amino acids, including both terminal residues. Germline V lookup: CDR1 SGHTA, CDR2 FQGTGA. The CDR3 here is CASSLTTS.

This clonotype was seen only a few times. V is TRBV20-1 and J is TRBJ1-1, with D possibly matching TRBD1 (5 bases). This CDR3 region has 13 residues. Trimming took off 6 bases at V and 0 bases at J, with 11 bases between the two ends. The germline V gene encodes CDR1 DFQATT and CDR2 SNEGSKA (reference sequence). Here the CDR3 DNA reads TGCAGTGCGACGACAGCGATGAACACTGAAGCTTTCTTT. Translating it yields CSATTAMNTEAFF.

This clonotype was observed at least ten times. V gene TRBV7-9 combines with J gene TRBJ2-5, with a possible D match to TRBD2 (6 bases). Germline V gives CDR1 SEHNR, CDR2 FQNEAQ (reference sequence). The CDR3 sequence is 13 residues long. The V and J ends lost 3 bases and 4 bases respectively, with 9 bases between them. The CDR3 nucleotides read TGTGCCAGCAGCTTGGGACTTGGAGAGACCCAGTACTTC. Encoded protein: CASSLGLGETQYF.

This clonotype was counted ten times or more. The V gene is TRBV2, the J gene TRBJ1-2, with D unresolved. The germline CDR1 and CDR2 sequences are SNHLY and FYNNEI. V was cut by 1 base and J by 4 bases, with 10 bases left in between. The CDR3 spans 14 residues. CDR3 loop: CASSEGPRGYGYTF. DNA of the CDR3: TGTGCCAGCAGTGAAGGCCCACGGGGCTATGGCTACACCTTC.

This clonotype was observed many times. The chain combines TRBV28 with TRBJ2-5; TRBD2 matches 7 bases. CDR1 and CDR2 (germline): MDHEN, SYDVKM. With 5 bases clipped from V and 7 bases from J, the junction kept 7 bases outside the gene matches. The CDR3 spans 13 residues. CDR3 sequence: CASSEGRVGTQYF. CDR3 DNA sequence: TGTGCCAGCAGTGAGGGGAGGGTGGGGACCCAGTACTTC.

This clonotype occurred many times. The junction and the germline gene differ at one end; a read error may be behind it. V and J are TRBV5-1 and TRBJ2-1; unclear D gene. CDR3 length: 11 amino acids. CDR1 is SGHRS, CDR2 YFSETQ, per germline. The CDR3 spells CASSLGSEQFF. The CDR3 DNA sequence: TGTGCCAGCAGCTTAGGTAGTGAGCAGTTCTTC.

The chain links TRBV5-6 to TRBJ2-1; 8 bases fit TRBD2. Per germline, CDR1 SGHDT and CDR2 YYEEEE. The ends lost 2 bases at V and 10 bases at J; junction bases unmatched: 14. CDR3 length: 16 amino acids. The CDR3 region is CASSFGLAGGGGEQFF. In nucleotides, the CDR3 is TGTGCCAGCAGCTTCGGGTTGGCGGGAGGAGGGGGAGAGCAGTTCTTC.

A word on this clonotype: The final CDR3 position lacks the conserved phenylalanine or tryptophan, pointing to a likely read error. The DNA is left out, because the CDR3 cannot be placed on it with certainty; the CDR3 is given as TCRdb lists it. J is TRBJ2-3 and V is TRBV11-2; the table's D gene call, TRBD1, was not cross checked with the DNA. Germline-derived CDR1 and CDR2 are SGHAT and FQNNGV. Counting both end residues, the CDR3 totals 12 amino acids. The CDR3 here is CASSLEGREANY.

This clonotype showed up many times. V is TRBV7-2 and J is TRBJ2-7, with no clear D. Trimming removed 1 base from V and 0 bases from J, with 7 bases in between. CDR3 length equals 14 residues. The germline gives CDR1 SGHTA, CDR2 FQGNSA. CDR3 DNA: TGTGCCAGCAGCTTAGTTTCAGTCTCCTACGAGCAGTACTTC. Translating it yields CASSLVSVSYEQYF.

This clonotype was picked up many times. The CDR3 region has the DNA TGTGCCAGCAGCCCCAGGGGGAGTACTCAAGAGACCCAGTACTTC. Protein sequence: CASSPRGSTQETQYF. V is TRBV7-9 and J is TRBJ2-5; TRBD1 matches 7 bases. V dropped 5 bases and J dropped 2; count of bases not matched to a gene: 8. The CDR3 contains 15 residues. Germline V gene data show CDR1 as SEHNR and CDR2 as FQNEAQ (reference sequence).

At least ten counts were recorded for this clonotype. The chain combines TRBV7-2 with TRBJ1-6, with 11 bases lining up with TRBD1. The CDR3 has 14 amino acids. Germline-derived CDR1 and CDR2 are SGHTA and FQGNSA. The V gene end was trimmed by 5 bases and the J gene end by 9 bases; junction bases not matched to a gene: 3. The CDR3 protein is CASSVGTGGSPLHF. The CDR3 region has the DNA TGTGCCAGCAGCGTTGGGACAGGGGGTTCACCCCTCCACTTT.